The sequence of this TCR beta chain was determined in a study of OX40 agonist ivuxolimab in advanced cancers. In the study overall: Ivuxolimab was an agonistic, fully human IgG2 monoclonal antibody directed against OX40 (CD134), a costimulatory receptor. Partial responses occurred in three dose-escalation patients, of whom one had hepatocellular carcinoma and two had cutaneous melanoma. Of the approximately 50 dose-escalation patients, hepatocellular carcinoma was present in approximately 20, melanoma in approximately 15, renal cell carcinoma in 9 and head and neck cancer in 9. The paper covers the monotherapy dose-escalation part of the phase I ivuxolimab trial, which included N of about 51 patients. Intravenous ivuxolimab was administered to patients every 2 weeks at six dose levels: 0.01, 0.1, 0.3, 1.5, 3 and 10 mg/kg. Peripheral TCRbeta sequencing aimed to test whether ivuxolimab altered TCR sequence diversity and caused clonal T-cell expansion. Patients were allowed to have had prior anti-PD-1, anti-PD-L1 or anti-CTLA-4 therapy, and around 40% of the dose-escalation patients had previously received checkpoint inhibitors. In the dose-escalation cohort, around four fifths of patients were male, and the mean age was 60 years with a range of roughly 20 to 79. Results the study describes overall, beyond this receptor: In partial responders in the 0.1-3.0 mg/kg groups, normalized peripheral clonal expansion was found to be among the lowest, especially among CD8+ T cells. Low levels of normalized T-cell clonal expansion were also shown by some nonresponding patients. The antigen specificity of the clonally expanded peripheral T cells was not determined. On average, CD8+ T cells showed more expanded clones than CD4+ T cells after ivuxolimab. At doses of 0.1 to 3.0 mg/kg, clonal expansion of both CD4+ and CD8+ blood T cells was observed from baseline to week 6.

Relative to germline, V is 4 bases shorter and J is 2 bases shorter, with 16 bases between their ends. CDR1 is given as SGHNT and CDR2 as YYREEE, both from the germline V gene (reference sequence). Taken from cysteine to phenylalanine, the CDR3 has 15 residues. Kept here is only the CDR3 DNA, which spans 45 bases and is read in frame from base 1. The trial excluded patients who had a history of autoimmune disease or were on systemic immunosuppression. Peripheral blood for TCR sequencing was collected from all dose cohorts at baseline, on cycle 4 day 1, and on cycle 7 day 1. The samples were taken from a phase I, first-in-human, multicenter, open-label dose-escalation trial of ivuxolimab. Adults with locally advanced or metastatic head and neck squamous cell, hepatocellular, melanoma or renal cell carcinoma were enrolled in the trial. Before TCR sequencing, CD4+ T cells and CD8+ T cells were sorted from peripheral blood as separate populations.

Genomic DNA was isolated from the sorted cells so that the TCRbeta CDR3 region could be sequenced. The immunoSEQ Assay was used to sequence the TCRbeta CDR3 regions. TCRdb mirrors the immuneACCESS table, restricted to in-frame sequences. Some clones are absent from its copies; in checked studies, under half trace to an unresolved V gene, and the reason for the others is unknown. Recorded for this sample are 60,000 to 65,000 clones; roughly 80% of them occurred a single time. More than 1.5% of the sample is in the top ten clones. On this clone: Its antigen is not yet known. Per-base qualities were not stored, and no clone one base away is much larger.

The sequence derives from an adult with an advanced solid tumor such as melanoma, head and neck, liver or kidney cancer. The rearrangement combines TRBV5-4 with TRBJ2-7; TRBD2 might be the D gene, on 6 matching bases. Sequencing was performed on CD4+ or CD8+ T cells sorted from blood, taken in a trial of the OX40 agonist ivuxolimab. The bases read TGTGCCAGCAGCCAGGGAGCGGGCTTTACCTACGAGCAGTACTTC. The translation is CASSQGAGFTYEQYF.